The entry that follows covers one T cell receptor (beta chain) sequence. The data were obtained in a study of cytomegalovirus exposure and HLA in healthy donors. Use of 60 Vbeta and 13 Jbeta primers characterized the PCR. Sequencing was performed with immunoSEQ multiplex PCR; in TCRdb, only in-frame clones are kept and a portion is missing. The data contain 95,000 to 150,000 clones, about 82% of them singletons. The CDR3 consists of 14 residues. Germline V lookup: CDR1 SGDLS, CDR2 YYNGEE. With 0 bases removed from V and 5 bases from J, the gap between germline ends came to 9 bases. The specimen was PBMCs. The TCR comes from a man between 50 and 59 years old in good health and CMV-seronegative. The chain is built from TRBV9 and TRBJ2-4; D not certain. CDR3 protein: CASSVEASENIQYF. The CDR3 coding sequence is TGTGCCAGCAGCGTAGAGGCCAGCGAAAACATTCAGTACTTC.